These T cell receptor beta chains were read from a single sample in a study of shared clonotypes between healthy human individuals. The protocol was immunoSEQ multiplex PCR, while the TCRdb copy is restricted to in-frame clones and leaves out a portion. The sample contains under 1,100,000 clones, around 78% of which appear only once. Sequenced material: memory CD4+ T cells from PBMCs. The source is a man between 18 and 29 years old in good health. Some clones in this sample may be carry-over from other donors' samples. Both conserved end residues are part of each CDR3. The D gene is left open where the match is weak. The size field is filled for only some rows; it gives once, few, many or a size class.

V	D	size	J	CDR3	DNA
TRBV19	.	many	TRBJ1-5	CASRGGLNQPQHF	TGTGCCAGTAGGGGCGGCCTCAATCAGCCCCAGCATTTT
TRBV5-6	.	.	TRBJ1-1	CASSSSDRLGTEAFF	TGTGCCAGCAGCTCGTCGGACAGACTTGGCACTGAAGCTTTCTTT
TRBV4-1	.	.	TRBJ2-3	CASSQDRDSTDTQYF	TGCGCCAGCAGCCAAGATAGGGACAGCACAGATACGCAGTATTTT
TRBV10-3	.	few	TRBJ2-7	CAISESFRDEQYF	TGTGCCATCAGTGAGTCTTTTAGAGACGAGCAGTACTTC
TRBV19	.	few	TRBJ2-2	CASIDRPNTGELFF	TGTGCCAGTATAGACAGGCCGAACACCGGGGAGCTGTTTTTT
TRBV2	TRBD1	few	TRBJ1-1	CASSGQGVTEAFF	TGTGCCAGCAGTGGACAGGGGGTCACTGAAGCTTTCTTT
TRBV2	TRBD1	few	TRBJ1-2	CASSLGQGGDYGYTF	TGTGCCAGCAGCTTGGGACAGGGGGGGGACTATGGCTACACCTTC
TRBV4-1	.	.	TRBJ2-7	CASSQHHHRAPYEQYF	TGCGCCAGCAGCCAGCACCACCACAGGGCCCCCTACGAGCAGTACTTC
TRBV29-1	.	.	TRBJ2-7	CSVGYGSYEQYF	TGCAGCGTTGGGTACGGCTCCTACGAGCAGTACTTC
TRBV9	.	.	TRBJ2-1	CASSVLSGPNNEQFF	TGTGCCAGCAGCGTCTTATCGGGGCCAAACAATGAGCAGTTCTTC
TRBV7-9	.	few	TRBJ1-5	CASSLGVQPQHF	TGTGCCAGCAGCTTAGGGGTTCAGCCCCAGCATTTT
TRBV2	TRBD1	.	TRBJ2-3	CASRAGTGGGGTQYF	TGTGCCAGCAGGGCCGGGACAGGGGGTGGAGGTACGCAGTATTTT
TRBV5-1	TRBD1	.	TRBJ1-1	CASRITGVAEAFF	TGCGCCAGCAGGATTACAGGGGTGGCTGAAGCTTTCTTT
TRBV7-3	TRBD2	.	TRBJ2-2	CASSPGGTSGNTGELFF	TGTGCCAGCAGCCCCGGCGGGACTAGCGGGAACACCGGGGAGCTGTTTTTT
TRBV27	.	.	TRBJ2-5	CASSFRGGGYQETQYF	TGTGCCAGCAGTTTCCGGGGCGGAGGGTACCAAGAGACCCAGTACTTC
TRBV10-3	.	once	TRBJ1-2	CAISESNSGVRYGYTF	TGTGCCATCAGTGAGTCAAATTCAGGGGTCAGATATGGCTACACCTTC
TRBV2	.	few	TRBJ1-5	CARKGQPQHF	TGTGCCAGGAAGGGGCAGCCCCAGCATTTT
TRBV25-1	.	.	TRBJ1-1	CASSELREGTEAFF	TGTGCCAGCAGTGAGTTAAGAGAGGGGACTGAAGCTTTCTTT
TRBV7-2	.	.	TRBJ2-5	CASSPGSGETQYF	TGTGCCAGCAGCCCCGGTTCCGGAGAGACCCAGTACTTC
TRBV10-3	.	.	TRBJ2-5	CAISHRQGGDQETQYF	TGTGCCATCAGCCACCGACAGGGAGGAGACCAAGAGACCCAGTACTTC
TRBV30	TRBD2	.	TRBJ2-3	CAWSGFGLAASTDTQYF	TGTGCCTGGAGCGGCTTCGGACTAGCGGCTAGCACAGATACGCAGTATTTT
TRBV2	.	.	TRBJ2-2	CASREESVNGELFF	TGTGCCAGCAGAGAAGAATCGGTCAACGGGGAGCTGTTTTTT
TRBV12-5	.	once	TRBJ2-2	CASGLVRADNTGELFF	TGTGCTAGTGGTTTGGTTCGGGCAGACAACACCGGGGAGCTGTTTTTT
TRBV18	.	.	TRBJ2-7	CASSPAGRYPYEQYF	TGTGCCAGCTCACCTGCAGGCCGATACCCCTACGAGCAGTACTTC
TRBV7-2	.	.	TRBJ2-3	CASSSTGPTDTQYF	TGTGCCAGCAGCTCGACAGGCCCTACAGATACGCAGTATTTT
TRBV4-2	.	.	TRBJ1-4	CASSQYGERHEKLFF	TGTGCCAGCAGCCAATATGGGGAAAGGCATGAAAAACTGTTTTTT
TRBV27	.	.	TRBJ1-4	CASSKRPRQDLGKLFF	TGTGCCAGCAGTAAACGTCCGCGACAGGATCTCGGAAAACTGTTTTTT
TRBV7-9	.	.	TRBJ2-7	CASSMGANPSYEQYF	TGTGCCAGCAGCATGGGCGCTAACCCCTCCTACGAGCAGTACTTC
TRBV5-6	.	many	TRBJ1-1	CASSLTGRGSTEAFF	TGTGCCAGCAGCTTAACCGGCCGGGGGAGCACTGAAGCTTTCTTT
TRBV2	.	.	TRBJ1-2	CASSLQGYGYTF	TGTGCCAGCAGTCTTCAGGGCTATGGCTACACCTTC
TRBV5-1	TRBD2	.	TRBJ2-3	CASSPALAGGYVDTQYF	TGCGCCAGCAGCCCTGCCCTAGCGGGAGGTTATGTAGATACGCAGTATTTT
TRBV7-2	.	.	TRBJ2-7	CASSGGRNHAYEQYF	TGTGCCAGCAGCGGGGGGCGGAACCATGCCTACGAGCAGTACTTC
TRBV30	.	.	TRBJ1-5	CAWRGLGNQPQHF	TGTGCCTGGCGGGGCTTGGGCAATCAGCCCCAGCATTTT
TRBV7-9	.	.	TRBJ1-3	CASSLEAGDTIYF	TGTGCCAGCAGCTTGGAAGCCGGGGACACCATATATTTT
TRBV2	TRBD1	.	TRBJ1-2	CASSAGQGANYGYTF	TGTGCCAGCAGCGCCGGACAGGGGGCGAATTATGGCTACACCTTC
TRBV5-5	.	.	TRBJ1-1	CASSLAGGATPRHTEAFF	TGTGCCAGCAGCTTGGCCGGAGGGGCGACTCCTCGGCACACTGAAGCTTTCTTT
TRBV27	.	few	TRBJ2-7	CASSFGLPFYEQYF	TGTGCCAGCAGTTTCGGATTACCCTTCTACGAGCAGTACTTC
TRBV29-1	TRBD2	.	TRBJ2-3	CSVEPSGRTDTQYF	TGCAGCGTTGAACCTAGCGGGAGGACAGATACGCAGTATTTT
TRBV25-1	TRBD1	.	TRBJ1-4	CASSQGTGGFEKLFF	TGTGCCAGCAGTCAAGGGACAGGGGGCTTTGAAAAACTGTTTTTT
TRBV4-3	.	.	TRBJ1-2	CASSQDLAGPSYGYTF	TGCGCCAGCAGCCAAGATCTGGCAGGGCCTTCCTATGGCTACACCTTC
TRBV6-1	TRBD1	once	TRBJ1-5	CASSEQGQGYQPQHF	TGTGCCAGCAGTGAACAAGGACAGGGTTATCAGCCCCAGCATTTT
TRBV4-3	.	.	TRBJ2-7	CASSLYRTATYEQYF	TGCGCCAGCAGCCTGTACCGGACAGCGACCTACGAGCAGTACTTC
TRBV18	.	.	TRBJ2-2	CASSEMTGNTGELFF	TGTGCCAGCTCCGAGATGACAGGGAACACCGGGGAGCTGTTTTTT
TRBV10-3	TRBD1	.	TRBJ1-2	CAISPRDRDYGYTF	TGTGCCATCAGCCCCCGGGACAGGGACTATGGCTACACCTTC
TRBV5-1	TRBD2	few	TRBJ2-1	CASSSTMTSVQKGQFF	TGCGCCAGCAGCTCAACCATGACTAGCGTCCAAAAGGGGCAGTTCTTC
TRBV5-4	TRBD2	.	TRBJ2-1	CAGSLAGAWGEQFF	TGTGCCGGCAGCCTAGCGGGAGCCTGGGGTGAGCAGTTCTTC
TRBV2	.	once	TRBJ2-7	CASTINRVEQYF	TGTGCCAGCACGATAAACAGGGTCGAGCAGTACTTC
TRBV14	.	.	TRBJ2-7	CASSQRQTNYEQYF	TGTGCCAGCAGCCAACGACAGACCAACTACGAGCAGTACTTC
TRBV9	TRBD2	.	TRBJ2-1	CASSVSAGGGNEQFF	TGTGCCAGCAGCGTCTCAGCGGGAGGGGGGAATGAGCAGTTCTTC
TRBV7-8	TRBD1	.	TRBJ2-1	CASSLAGTGGLNEQFF	TGTGCCAGCAGCTTAGCGGGGACAGGGGGCTTGAATGAGCAGTTCTTC
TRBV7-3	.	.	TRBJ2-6	CASSLNGPHLSSGANVLTF	TGTGCCAGCAGCTTAAATGGTCCCCACCTTTCCTCTGGGGCCAACGTCCTGACTTTC
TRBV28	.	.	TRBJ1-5	CASSYLLGGGNRPQHF	TGTGCCAGCAGCTATTTACTGGGGGGGGGCAATCGGCCCCAGCATTTT
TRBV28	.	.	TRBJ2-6	CASSDTGSGANVLTF	TGTGCCAGCAGTGATACAGGGTCTGGGGCCAACGTCCTGACTTTC
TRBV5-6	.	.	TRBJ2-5	CASSTGPFETQYF	TGTGCCAGCAGCACCGGACCCTTTGAGACCCAGTACTTC
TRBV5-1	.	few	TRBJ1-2	CASSLSGGGYGYTF	TGCGCCAGCAGCTTATCCGGGGGTGGCTATGGCTACACCTTC
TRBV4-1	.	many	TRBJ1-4	CASSQLGLPNEKLFF	TGCGCCAGCAGCCAACTGGGACTGCCTAATGAAAAACTGTTTTTT
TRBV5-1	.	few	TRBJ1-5	CASSLLGTENQPQHF	TGCGCCAGCAGCTTGCTGGGGACGGAAAATCAGCCCCAGCATTTT